This is a list of T cell receptor beta chains from one sample in a study of Graves' ophthalmopathy and Graves' hyperthyroidism. TCRdb re-derived calls from the multiplex PCR reads in MiXCR, one entry per CDR3 protein. The table lists 600,000 to 950,000 distinct CDR3 sequences, roughly 40% of them singletons. The sequencing sample was made of peripheral blood. All receptors derive from an adult man with Graves' ophthalmopathy. Both conserved end residues are part of each CDR3. Fields, in order: D gene, CDR3 length, J gene, clone size, V gene, CDR3 DNA, CDR3 protein. D genes are given only for firm matches. Size is omitted from some rows. Given values are once, few, many or a class for expanded clones.

D: NA
length: 11
J: TRBJ1-4
size: NA
V: TRBV2
DNA: TGTGCCACCAGGGCGGATGAAAAACTGTTTTTT
CDR3: CATRADEKLFF

D: NA
length: 13
J: TRBJ1-5
size: few
V: TRBV24-1
DNA: TGTGCCAGCAGTTATAGGGAGACACAGCCCCAGCATTTT
CDR3: CASSYRETQPQHF

D: TRBD1
length: 15
J: TRBJ1-2
size: few
V: TRBV7-2
DNA: TGTGCCAGCAGCCAACGTGAGACAGGGAACTATGGCTACACCTTC
CDR3: CASSQRETGNYGYTF

D: TRBD1
length: 16
J: TRBJ2-7
size: NA
V: TRBV20-1
DNA: TGCAGTGCTGTGAGCCACGAGACAGGGACCGAGGTCGAGCAGTACTTC
CDR3: CSAVSHETGTEVEQYF

D: NA
length: 16
J: TRBJ2-5
size: NA
V: TRBV5-6
DNA: TGTGCCAGCAGACAGTTGACAGGACTAGACGAAGAGACCCAGTACTTC
CDR3: CASRQLTGLDEETQYF

D: NA
length: 14
J: TRBJ1-2
size: few
V: TRBV5-6
DNA: TGTGCCAGCAGCTGGCGCGCGCCTAACTATGGCTACACCTTC
CDR3: CASSWRAPNYGYTF

D: NA
length: 16
J: TRBJ2-3
size: once
V: TRBV7-9
DNA: TGTGCCAGCAGCTTGACATTTGGACACACCACAGATACGCAGTATTTT
CDR3: CASSLTFGHTTDTQYF

D: NA
length: 12
J: TRBJ1-6
size: many
V: TRBV10-3
DNA: TGTGCCAGCAGGATGACCGACTACCACCTCCACTTT
CDR3: CASRMTDYHLHF

D: NA
length: 14
J: TRBJ2-7
size: NA
V: TRBV6-1
DNA: TGTGCCAGCAGTATCCGAGCGGGCCCCTACGAGCAGTACTTC
CDR3: CASSIRAGPYEQYF

D: NA
length: 13
J: TRBJ1-2
size: NA
V: TRBV10-3
DNA: TGTGCCTGGAGCGCCGGACAGAACTATGGCTACACCTTC
CDR3: CAWSAGQNYGYTF

D: TRBD2
length: 16
J: TRBJ2-7
size: NA
V: TRBV10-3
DNA: TGTGCCAGCAGTTACTCGAGACCGGGACTAAAAACCGAGCAGTACTTC
CDR3: CASSYSRPGLKTEQYF

D: NA
length: 14
J: TRBJ2-5
size: few
V: TRBV29-1
DNA: TGCAGCGTTGATGGTGGGGGGTACCAAGAGACCCAGTACTTC
CDR3: CSVDGGGYQETQYF

D: NA
length: 13
J: TRBJ2-7
size: few
V: TRBV7-2
DNA: TGTGCCAGCAGTTACTCGGGAAGGTACGAGCAGTACTTC
CDR3: CASSYSGRYEQYF

D: NA
length: 14
J: TRBJ1-1
size: many
V: TRBV5-1
DNA: TGCGCCAGCAGCACGGACATGAGGAACACTGAAGCTTTCTTT
CDR3: CASSTDMRNTEAFF

D: NA
length: 14
J: TRBJ2-5
size: NA
V: TRBV7-4
DNA: TGTGCCAGCAGCTTCTGGGGGGCGTTGTACGGGCAGTACTTC
CDR3: CASSFWGALYGQYF

D: TRBD2
length: 13
J: TRBJ2-7
size: few
V: TRBV10-3
DNA: TGTGCCATCAGTGATCTGGGACTAGCGGGTTTCTACTTC
CDR3: CAISDLGLAGFYF

D: NA
length: 17
J: TRBJ1-4
size: few
V: TRBV20-1
DNA: TGCAGTGCTAGCCCCCTCTCTTTACAGGAGGCTAATGAAAAACTGTTTTTT
CDR3: CSASPLSLQEANEKLFF

D: NA
length: 16
J: TRBJ1-2
size: few
V: TRBV5-6
DNA: TGTGCCAGCAGCTTGGCCTCACAGGGTCTGTACTATGGCTACACCTTC
CDR3: CASSLASQGLYYGYTF

D: TRBD1
length: 15
J: TRBJ1-4
size: few
V: TRBV20-1
DNA: TGCAGTGCTAGTCCGATACAGGGGTCTAATGAAAAACTGTTTTTT
CDR3: CSASPIQGSNEKLFF

D: NA
length: 15
J: TRBJ1-5
size: NA
V: TRBV12-5
DNA: TGTGCTAGTGGTGGAGTGAATTATAGCAATCAGCCCCAGCATTTT
CDR3: CASGGVNYSNQPQHF

D: NA
length: 13
J: TRBJ2-7
size: NA
V: TRBV2
DNA: TGTGCCAGCAGAGCAGGGGAACTATACGAGCAGTACTTC
CDR3: CASRAGELYEQYF

D: NA
length: 15
J: TRBJ2-7
size: NA
V: TRBV7-9
DNA: TGTGCCAGCAGCTTTTACGGGACTCCTGGTTTTGAGCAGTACTTC
CDR3: CASSFYGTPGFEQYF

D: NA
length: 15
J: TRBJ2-7
size: few
V: TRBV7-9
DNA: TGTGCCAGCAGTTACCTGAGACCTAGCTCCTACGAGCAGTACTTC
CDR3: CASSYLRPSSYEQYF

D: NA
length: 13
J: TRBJ2-7
size: NA
V: TRBV7-9
DNA: TGTGCCAGCAGCTTACAGATAGGTCGAGAGCAGTACTTC
CDR3: CASSLQIGREQYF

D: TRBD1
length: 16
J: TRBJ2-7
size: NA
V: TRBV4-1
DNA: TGCGCCAGCAGCCGTCTACCGGGACAGGGTTCCCACGAGCAGTACTTC
CDR3: CASSRLPGQGSHEQYF

D: NA
length: 13
J: TRBJ2-7
size: few
V: TRBV7-9
DNA: TGTGCCAGCACCCCCGGGTCCTCCTACGAGCAGTACTTC
CDR3: CASTPGSSYEQYF

D: NA
length: 11
J: TRBJ2-1
size: NA
V: TRBV7-3
DNA: TGTGCCAGCAGCGAGGGACCGCCGCAGTTCTTC
CDR3: CASSEGPPQFF

D: NA
length: 11
J: TRBJ1-2
size: NA
V: TRBV6-1
DNA: TGTGCCAGCTCAAATACCTATGGCTACACCTTC
CDR3: CASSNTYGYTF

D: TRBD1
length: 15
J: TRBJ1-4
size: few
V: TRBV20-1
DNA: TGCAGTGCTAGAGATCGGACAGGGTCGTCTGAAAAACTGTTTTTT
CDR3: CSARDRTGSSEKLFF

D: NA
length: 17
J: TRBJ1-3
size: NA
V: TRBV10-3
DNA: TGTGCCAGCAGTTTATCCGGGACGGGTTACTCTGGAAACACCATATATTTT
CDR3: CASSLSGTGYSGNTIYF

D: NA
length: 19
J: TRBJ1-1
size: NA
V: TRBV2
DNA: TGTGCCAGCAGTGAAGCGGGGGTAGTGGAGAAGATAGGGTACACTGAAGCTTTCTTT
CDR3: CASSEAGVVEKIGYTEAFF

D: TRBD1
length: 15
J: TRBJ2-7
size: NA
V: TRBV15
DNA: TGTGCCACCAGCAGCTCGGGACAGGGCTATGGTGAGCAGTACTTC
CDR3: CATSSSGQGYGEQYF

D: NA
length: 16
J: TRBJ2-2
size: many
V: TRBV10-3
DNA: TGTGCCATCAGTGAACAGGGCGGGAGAACGAGCGGGGAGCTGTTTTTT
CDR3: CAISEQGGRTSGELFF

D: NA
length: 18
J: TRBJ2-6
size: NA
V: TRBV15
DNA: TGTGCCACCAGCAGATTCCCGACAGACCCCTCTGGGGCCAACGTCCTGACTTTC
CDR3: CATSRFPTDPSGANVLTF

D: NA
length: 12
J: TRBJ2-7
size: many
V: TRBV7-2
DNA: TGTGCCAGCAGCTTAGCCCCCACTGGCCAGTACTTC
CDR3: CASSLAPTGQYF

D: NA
length: 13
J: TRBJ1-5
size: NA
V: TRBV20-1
DNA: TGCAGTGCTAGATGGGATTCCGAAGGAGCCCAGCATTTT
CDR3: CSARWDSEGAQHF

D: NA
length: 17
J: TRBJ2-7
size: NA
V: TRBV5-1
DNA: TGCGCCAGCAGCGCGAAGCTTGAGTGGACTCCTCCCTACGAGCAGTACTTC
CDR3: CASSAKLEWTPPYEQYF

D: NA
length: 13
J: TRBJ2-2
size: NA
V: TRBV6-5
DNA: TGTGCCAGCAGTTCTCGACAGTTCCGGGAGCTGTTTTTT
CDR3: CASSSRQFRELFF

D: NA
length: 14
J: TRBJ1-2
size: NA
V: TRBV7-9
DNA: TGTGCCAGCAGCTTATCCGAAGGACAGTCTGGCTACACCTTC
CDR3: CASSLSEGQSGYTF

D: TRBD1
length: 14
J: TRBJ1-5
size: many
V: TRBV12-3/TRBV12-4
DNA: TGTGCCAGCAGTCGTGGACAGGACAATCAGCCCCAGCATTTT
CDR3: CASSRGQDNQPQHF

D: NA
length: 12
J: TRBJ2-5
size: many
V: TRBV7-2
DNA: TGTGCCAGCAGCTCCTACAGGGAGACCCAGTACTTC
CDR3: CASSSYRETQYF

D: NA
length: 11
J: TRBJ2-7
size: NA
V: TRBV19
DNA: TGTGCCAGTAGTATTGGGTACGAGCAGTGCTTC
CDR3: CASSIGYEQCF

D: NA
length: 14
J: TRBJ2-5
size: many
V: TRBV14
DNA: TGTGCCAGCAGCCAAGCGGGGCTTCGGGAGACCCAGTACTTC
CDR3: CASSQAGLRETQYF

D: TRBD1
length: 15
J: TRBJ1-2
size: NA
V: TRBV15
DNA: TGTGCCACCAGCAGAGGGACAGGGGGGATCTATGGCTACACCTTC
CDR3: CATSRGTGGIYGYTF

D: NA
length: 16
J: TRBJ2-6
size: many
V: TRBV5-1
DNA: TGCGCCAGCAGCTTGGACAGCACATCTGGGGCCAACGTCCTGACTTTC
CDR3: CASSLDSTSGANVLTF

D: NA
length: 14
J: TRBJ1-5
size: few
V: TRBV5-5
DNA: TGTGCCAGCAGCTACCGGACGGACAATCAGCCCCAGCATTTT
CDR3: CASSYRTDNQPQHF

D: TRBD1
length: 14
J: TRBJ2-7
size: NA
V: TRBV12-3/TRBV12-4
DNA: TGTGCCAGCAGACGAGACAGGGGGATCTACGAGCAGTACTTC
CDR3: CASRRDRGIYEQYF